This T cell receptor beta chain was retrieved from a study of blood T cell repertoires in COVID-19. This CDR3 region has 12 residues. The ends were cut back, 8 bases at V and 7 bases at J, with 14 bases in the middle. Germline CDR1 reads MRHNA; CDR2 reads SNTAGT. In the original processing: Amplification from reference gene primers served as the basis for estimated nucleated cell counts. The table came from immunoSEQ multiplex PCR; TCRdb's copy has only in-frame clones and leaves some out. The V and J calls and the clone size are those of that table, but D and trimming were determined from the DNA. Of about 58,000 clones in the sample, 70% to 90% were seen once.

This clonotype originated in a woman aged 70-85 years with active COVID-19. What was sequenced was peripheral blood. The V and J genes are TRBV6-4 and TRBJ1-2, with D unresolved. The CDR3 nucleotides are TGTGCCAGCTGGTCTCCTCTCAGTGGCTACACCTTC. Amino acid sequence: CASWSPLSGYTF.